The 15 T cell receptor beta chains in this list originate from one sample, sequenced in a study of cytomegalovirus exposure and HLA in healthy donors. The study ran its PCR with 60 Vbeta and 13 Jbeta primers. Only in-frame clones appear in the TCRdb table, and some are missing; sequencing was by immunoSEQ multiplex PCR. The sample consists of about 80,000 clones, approximately 67% of them appearing once. Sequencing was performed on PBMCs. These receptors originate from a male donor in good health and CMV-seropositive.

This clone was seen a handful of times. The V and J genes are TRBV28 and TRBJ2-3; 9 bases are shared with TRBD1. V lost 6 bases, J lost 2 bases, and 9 bases stayed unmatched. CDR1 MDHEN and CDR2 SYDVKM come from the germline V gene. The CDR3 spans 16 residues. CDR3 in DNA: TGTGCCAGCAGACCAAACAGGGGGCTGTACACAGATACGCAGTATTTT. It translates to CASRPNRGLYTDTQYF.

This chain uses TRBV6-6 with TRBJ2-7, with TRBD1 identical over 8 bases. Germline trimming cut 2 bases from V and 0 bases from J; bases unmatched to any gene: 3. The CDR3 length is 15 residues. Per germline, CDR1 MNHNY and CDR2 SVGAGI (reference sequence). CDR3 in amino acids: CASSYGQGASYEQYF. The CDR3, as DNA: TGTGCCAGCAGTTACGGGCAGGGGGCCTCCTACGAGCAGTACTTC.

The chain recombines TRBV7-9 with TRBJ2-2; D uncertain. The V end lost 0 bases, the J end lost 9 bases, and 8 bases lay between the germline ends. Germline lookup yields CDR1 SEHNR and CDR2 FQNEAQ (reference sequence). The CDR3 totals 13 residues. In DNA, the CDR3 is TGTGCCAGCAGCTTAGCGCAACAGCGGGAGCTGTTTTTT. This translates into CASSLAQQRELFF.

This clone was detected a few times. The V call is TRBV14, the J call TRBJ2-5; 7 bases align to TRBD1. The CDR3 runs 13 residues. Germline trimming cut 1 base from V and 7 bases from J; bases unmatched to any gene: 3. From germline, CDR1 is SGHDN and CDR2 FVKESK. The DNA for the CDR3 is TGTGCCAGCAGCCAAGGGTCAGGGGGGACCCAGTACTTC. Protein product: CASSQGSGGTQYF. The full variable domain, in which reference TRBV14 and TRBJ2-5 provide the parts outside the CDR3, is EAGVTQFPSHSVIEKGQTVTLRCDPISGHDNLYWYRRVMGKEIKFLLHFVKESKQDESGMPNNRFLAERTGGTYSTLKVQPAELEDSGVYFCASSQGSGGTQYFGPGTRLLVL.

The chain couples TRBV5-4 to TRBJ2-5; possibly TRBD1 for D (7 bases). The CDR3 has 14 residues. The V gene's germline CDR1 is SGHNT and CDR2 YYREEE (reference sequence). V lost 0 bases, J lost 5 bases, and 11 bases lay in between. CDR3 nucleotides: TGTGCCAGCAGCTTGGAAGCAGGGGGGGAGACCCAGTACTTC. Protein product: CASSLEAGGETQYF.

The V gene is TRBV7-3, the J gene TRBJ1-1, with D tentatively TRBD1 (6 bases). CDR1 SGHTA and CDR2 FQGTGA come from the germline V gene. The CDR3 spans 13 residues. Deletions cut 5 bases from V and 3 bases from J, with 10 bases between. This chain's CDR3 is CASSLEGDTEAFF. DNA of the CDR3: TGTGCCAGCAGCCTCGAGGGGGACACTGAAGCTTTCTTT. The whole variable domain, filled in from reference TRBV7-3 and TRBJ1-1, reads GAGVSQTPSNKVTEKGKYVELRCDPISGHTALYWYRQSLGQGPEFLIYFQGTGAADDSGLPNDRFFAVRPEGSVSTLKIQRTERGDSAVYLCASSLEGDTEAFFGQGTRLTVV.

This clone was counted only a few times. The junction departs from germline at one end; a sequencing error may be responsible. The chain couples TRBV7-7 to TRBJ2-7, with D possibly matching TRBD1 (7 bases). CDR3 size: 13 residues. Germline CDR1 and CDR2: SSHAT and FNYEAQ (reference sequence). The CDR3 DNA sequence: TGTGCTAGCAGCCGCGGGACAGACTACGAGCAGTACTTC. Amino acid sequence: CASSRGTDYEQYF.

This clone appeared once. The chain uses TRBV28 and TRBJ2-1; 9 nucleotides align to TRBD2. CDR3 length equals 16 residues. Germline V gene lookup returns CDR1 MDHEN and CDR2 SYDVKM. With V trimmed by 6 bases and J by 0 bases, 6 bases remained unmatched. The CDR3 DNA is TGTGCCAGCAGCGCGACTAGCGGCAGCTCCTACAATGAGCAGTTCTTC. Protein product: CASSATSGSSYNEQFF.

This clone came up a few times. The V and J genes are TRBV9 and TRBJ2-6; 16 bases match TRBD2. Losses at the gene ends were 4 bases for V and 1 base for J; bases not matched to a gene: 8. In germline, CDR1 is SGDLS, CDR2 YYNGEE. The CDR3 is 20 residues long. The CDR3: CASSMAGTSGRASGANVLTF. The CDR3 DNA reads as TGTGCCAGCAGCATGGCCGGGACTAGCGGGAGGGCTTCTGGGGCCAACGTCCTGACTTTC.

A few counts support this clone. V gene TRBV29-1 combines with J gene TRBJ1-2, with D possibly TRBD1 on 5 matching bases. Trimming shortened V by 7 bases and J by 5 bases, and 14 bases separated the two germline ends. The length of the CDR3 is 12 residues. Germline V gene lookup returns CDR1 SQVTM and CDR2 ANQGSEA. The CDR3 nucleotides read TGCAGCGCCGTAGGGGACTTGTATGGCTACACCTTC. Its translation is CSAVGDLYGYTF.

This clone was found a few times. This rearrangement joins TRBV18 to TRBJ2-7; 7 bases align to TRBD2. The V gene end was trimmed by 1 base and the J gene end by 6 bases; junction bases not matched to a gene: 12. Per germline, CDR1 KGHSH and CDR2 LQKENI. The CDR3 runs to 16 residues. The CDR3 DNA sequence: TGTGCCAGCTCACCACGGGCGGGAGCCAATTCCGGCGAGCAGTACTTC. Translated: CASSPRAGANSGEQYF.

This clone was counted once. The chain has TRBV6-5 and TRBJ2-5, with TRBD2 as a possible D gene (8 bases). Germline-derived CDR1 and CDR2 are MNHEY and SVGAGI. V gave up 6 bases and J gave up 9 bases, with 23 bases separating them. The CDR3 is 15 residues long. The CDR3 is CASRSQLAGQGAQYF. CDR3 DNA sequence: TGTGCCAGCAGGTCCCAGCTAGCGGGTCAGGGGGCCCAGTACTTC.

V usage is TRBV28 and J usage is TRBJ2-7, with 12 bases matching TRBD2. The length of the CDR3 is 15 residues. Trimming removed 4 bases from V and 3 bases from J; junction bases left unmatched: 4. Per the germline V gene, CDR1 is MDHEN and CDR2 is SYDVKM. The CDR3 reads CASSSSSGRGYEQYF. The CDR3 coding sequence is TGTGCCAGCAGTTCCTCTAGCGGGAGGGGCTACGAGCAGTACTTC.

The V call is TRBV30, the J call TRBJ1-1, with 9 positions matching TRBD1. The germline V gene has CDR1 GTSNPN and CDR2 SVGIG (reference sequence). With V trimmed by 2 bases and J by 3 bases, 10 bases remained unmatched. The CDR3 extends over 16 amino acids. The CDR3 bases are TGTGCCTGGAGTCCCCTACAGGGGGCGCGGGACACTGAAGCTTTCTTT. Protein sequence: CAWSPLQGARDTEAFF. Using reference TRBV30 and TRBJ1-1 for the parts outside the CDR3, the full variable domain is SQTIHQWPATLVQPVGSPLSLECTVEGTSNPNLYWYRQAAGRGLQLLFYSVGIGQISSEVPQNLSASRPQDRQFILSSKKLLLSDSGFYLCAWSPLQGARDTEAFFGQGTRLTVV.

Only a few counts were recorded for this clone. The chain couples TRBV5-8 to TRBJ1-1; D ambiguous. Germline lookup yields CDR1 SGHTS and CDR2 YDEGEE. Deletions cut 2 bases from V and 1 base from J, with 9 bases between. This CDR3 comprises 14 residues. CDR3 nucleotide sequence: TGTGCCAGCAGCTTCTCCTATTCGAACACTGAAGCTTTCTTT. Its translation: CASSFSYSNTEAFF.